This T cell receptor (beta chain) originates from a study of patients and donors after allogeneic stem cell transplantation. In its sample, this clonotype was seen many times. TCRdb itself ran the RT-PCR reads through MiXCR, one entry per CDR3 protein. The sample consists of tens of thousands of distinct CDR3 sequences, 4% to 5% of them appearing once. This CDR3 region has 16 residues. V gave up 6 bases and J gave up 2 bases; unmatched junction bases: 15. Germline lookup yields CDR1 DFQATT and CDR2 SNEGSKA (reference sequence). The receptor's source is a human donor who was either an allogeneic HSCT recipient or a stem cell or donor lymphocyte infusion donor (not recorded which). It is not recorded whose cells these are; they may come from a transplant donor. The chain uses TRBV20-1 and TRBJ2-7; 8 bases are shared with TRBD2. The sequencing input was blood, either unsorted or a sorted T cell fraction (not recorded which). In DNA, the CDR3 is TGCAGTGCCCCAAGCCCATTGAGCGGGAGCCCCTACGAGCAGTACTTC. Its protein product is CSAPSPLSGSPYEQYF.